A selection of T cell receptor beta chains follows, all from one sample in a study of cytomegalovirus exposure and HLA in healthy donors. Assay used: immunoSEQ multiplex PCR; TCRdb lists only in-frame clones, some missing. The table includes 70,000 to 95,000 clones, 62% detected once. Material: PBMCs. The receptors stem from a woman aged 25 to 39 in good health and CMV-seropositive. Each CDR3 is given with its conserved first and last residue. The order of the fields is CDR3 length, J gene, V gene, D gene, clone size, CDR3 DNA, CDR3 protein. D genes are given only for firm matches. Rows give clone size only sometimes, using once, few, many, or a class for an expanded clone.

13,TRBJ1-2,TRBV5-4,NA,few,TGTGCCAGCAGCCTTGAGGCCTCGTATGGCTACACCTTC,CASSLEASYGYTF
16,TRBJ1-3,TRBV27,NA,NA,TGTGCCAGCAGGCCCCGGGGGGCCCTCTCTGGAAACACCATATATTTT,CASRPRGALSGNTIYF
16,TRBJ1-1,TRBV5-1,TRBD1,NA,TGCGCCAGCAGCTTGGCGACAGGGGGAAAGAACACTGAAGCTTTCTTT,CASSLATGGKNTEAFF
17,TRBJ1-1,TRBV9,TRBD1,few,TGTGCCAGCAGCGTAGGGGGACAGGGGGTCATGAACACTGAAGCTTTCTTT,CASSVGGQGVMNTEAFF
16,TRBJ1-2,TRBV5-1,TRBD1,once,TGCGCCAGCAGCTTAGGCTCAACCGGGCTACAAGGGGGCTACCCCTTC,CASSLGSTGLQGGYPF
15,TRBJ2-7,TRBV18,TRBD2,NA,TGTGCCAGCTCACCCCCCTCGCGGGGGGGCCACGAGCAGTACTTC,CASSPPSRGGHEQYF
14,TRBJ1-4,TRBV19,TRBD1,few,TGTGCCAGTAGTGGCGGGACAGGGTATGAAAAACTGTTTTTT,CASSGGTGYEKLFF
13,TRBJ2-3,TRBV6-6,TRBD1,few,TGTGCCATTAACAGGGGAAACACAGATACGCAGTATTTT,CAINRGNTDTQYF
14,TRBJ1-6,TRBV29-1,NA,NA,TGCAGCGTTACTGACTCGGGCTATAATTCACCCCTCCACTTT,CSVTDSGYNSPLHF
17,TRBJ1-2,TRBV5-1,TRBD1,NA,TGCGCCAGCAGCTTGGATGGGACAGGAGCCCTTTCCTATGGCTACACCTTC,CASSLDGTGALSYGYTF
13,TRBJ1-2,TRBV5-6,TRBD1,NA,TGTGCCAGCAGCTTAGACGCTGGGACAGGGTTAACCTTC,CASSLDAGTGLTF
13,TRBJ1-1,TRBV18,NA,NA,TGTGCCAGCTCACCCCCGAGTGGCACTGAAGCTTTCTTT,CASSPPSGTEAFF
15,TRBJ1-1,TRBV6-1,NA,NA,TGTGCCAGCAGTGAACATAGAGGGGGGGTTACTGAAGCTTTCTTT,CASSEHRGGVTEAFF
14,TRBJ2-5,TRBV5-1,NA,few,TGCGCCAGCAGCTTACAGGGCTTTGGGGAGACCCAGTACTTC,CASSLQGFGETQYF
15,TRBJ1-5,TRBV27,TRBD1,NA,TGTGCCAGCAGTTTTCAGGGGGCTTCAAATCAGCCCCAGCATTTT,CASSFQGASNQPQHF
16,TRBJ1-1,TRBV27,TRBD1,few,TGTGCCAGCAGTTTCCGTAGGGGCCAGGGGGACACTGAAGCTTTCTTT,CASSFRRGQGDTEAFF
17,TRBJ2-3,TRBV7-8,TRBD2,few,TGTGCCAGCAGCCAAAGGCGGTCTAGCGGGAGCACAGATACGCAGTATTTT,CASSQRRSSGSTDTQYF
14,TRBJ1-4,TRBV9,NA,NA,TGTGCCAGCAGCGTAGGGGGACTAAATGAAAAACTGTTTTTT,CASSVGGLNEKLFF
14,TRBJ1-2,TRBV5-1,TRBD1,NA,TGCGCCAGCAGCGGGACGACAGGGGTGGTCGGCTACACCTTC,CASSGTTGVVGYTF
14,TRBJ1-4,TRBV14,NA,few,TGTGCCAGCAGCCAAACGACAGTTAATGAAAAACTGTTTTTT,CASSQTTVNEKLFF
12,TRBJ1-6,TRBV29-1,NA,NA,TGCAGCGTTGGGCTGAATAATTCACCCCTCCACTTT,CSVGLNNSPLHF
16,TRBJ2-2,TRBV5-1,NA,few,TGCGCCAGCAGCTGGACCGGGACACCGAACACCGGGGAGCTGTTTTTT,CASSWTGTPNTGELFF
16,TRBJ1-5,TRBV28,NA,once,TGTGCCAGCAGCCCTTACGGACAGAATAGCAATCAGCCCCAGCATTTT,CASSPYGQNSNQPQHF
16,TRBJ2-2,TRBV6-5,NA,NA,TGTGCCAGCAGTTACCGCACTACAGGGTACACCGGGGAGCTGTTTTTT,CASSYRTTGYTGELFF
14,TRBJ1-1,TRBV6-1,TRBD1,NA,TGTGCCAGCAGTGATGGGATGACAGGGGCAGGAGCTTTCTTT,CASSDGMTGAGAFF
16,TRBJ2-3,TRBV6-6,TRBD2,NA,TGTGCCAGCAGCCTGCGTCCGGGACTAGAGGGGGATACGCAGTATTTT,CASSLRPGLEGDTQYF
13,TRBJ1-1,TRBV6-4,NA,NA,TGTGCCAGCAGTGTAACAGAGAACACTGAAGCTTTCTTT,CASSVTENTEAFF
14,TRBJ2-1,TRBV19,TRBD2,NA,TGTGCCTCAATTGGGGGGGTTCAATTGGATGAGCAGTTCTTC,CASIGGVQLDEQFF
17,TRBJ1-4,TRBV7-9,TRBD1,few,TGTGCCAGCAGCTCCGGCAGGACAGGGGGTAATAATGAAAAACTGTTTTTT,CASSSGRTGGNNEKLFF
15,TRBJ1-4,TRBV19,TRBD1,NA,TGTGCCAGTAGTGACCGGGACAGGGTTAATGAAAAACTGTTTTTT,CASSDRDRVNEKLFF
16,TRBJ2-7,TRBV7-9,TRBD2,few,TGTTCCAGCAGCTTAGTCGGGGGGATCGGGACCTACGAGCAGTACTTC,CSSSLVGGIGTYEQYF
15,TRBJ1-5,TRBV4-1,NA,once,TGCGCCAGCAGCCAAGAAGGGTCAGGGTATCAGCCCCAGCATTTT,CASSQEGSGYQPQHF
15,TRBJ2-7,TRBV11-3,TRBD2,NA,TGTGCCAGCAGCTTATGGGGGGGGAGCTCCTACGAGCAGTACTTC,CASSLWGGSSYEQYF
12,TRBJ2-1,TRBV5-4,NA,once,TGTGCCAGCAGCTCCAATTACAATGAGCAGTTCTTC,CASSSNYNEQFF
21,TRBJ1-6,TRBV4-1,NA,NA,TGCGCCAGCAGCCATGGCCCGCCCGGGACACCCCTTCGGGGGGATAATTCACCCCTCCACTTT,CASSHGPPGTPLRGDNSPLHF
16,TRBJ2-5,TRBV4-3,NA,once,TGCGCCAGCAGCCAAGACCCGGGACTGAGGGGAGAGACCCAGTACTTC,CASSQDPGLRGETQYF
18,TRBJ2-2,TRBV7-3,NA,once,TGTGCCAGCAGCCCCTCGGAAGGACACCTCACGGCCACCGGGGAGCTGTTTTTT,CASSPSEGHLTATGELFF
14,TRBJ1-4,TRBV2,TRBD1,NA,TGTGCCAGCACCCTTCAGGGGGCAGGAGAAAAACTGTTTTTT,CASTLQGAGEKLFF
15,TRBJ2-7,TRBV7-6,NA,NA,TGTGCCAGCAGCGCTTTACAGGGATCTACCTACGAGCAGTACTTC,CASSALQGSTYEQYF
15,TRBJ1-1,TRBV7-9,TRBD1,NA,TGTGCCAGCAGCTACTCCCGGACAGGGTCCACTGAAGCTTTCTTT,CASSYSRTGSTEAFF
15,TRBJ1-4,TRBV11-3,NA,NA,TGTGCCAGCAGCCCCCTAGGGGCTACAAATGAAAAACTGTTTTTT,CASSPLGATNEKLFF
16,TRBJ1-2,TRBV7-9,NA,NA,TGTTCCAGCAGCCCGACAGTCAGGGAAGCTAACTATGGCTACACCTTC,CSSSPTVREANYGYTF
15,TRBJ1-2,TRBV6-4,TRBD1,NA,TGTGCCAGCAGTGAAGGCGACAGGGTTGGCGCGGGCTACACCTTC,CASSEGDRVGAGYTF
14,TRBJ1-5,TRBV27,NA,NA,TGTGCCAGCAGTTTTCACAGCAGCAATCAGCCCCAGCATTTT,CASSFHSSNQPQHF
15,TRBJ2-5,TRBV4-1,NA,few,TGCGCCAGCAGCCCCGTAGGGACTCTAAAAGAGACCCAGTACTTC,CASSPVGTLKETQYF
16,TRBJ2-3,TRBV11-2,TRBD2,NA,TGTGCCAGCAGCTTCAGACTAGCGGGGGGACCAGATACGCAGTATTTT,CASSFRLAGGPDTQYF
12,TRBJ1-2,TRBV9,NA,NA,TGTGCCAGCAGCGTATCGGGGGGTTATATCCCCTTC,CASSVSGGYIPF
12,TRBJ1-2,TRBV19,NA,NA,TGTGCCAGTAGCAAGACAGGAACTGGCTACACCTTC,CASSKTGTGYTF
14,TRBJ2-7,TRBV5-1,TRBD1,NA,TGCGCCAGCAGCCGACAGGGGATGTTCCACGAGCAGTACTTC,CASSRQGMFHEQYF
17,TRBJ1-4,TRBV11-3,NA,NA,TGTGCCAGCAGTAAAGACAAGGGGCTTGGGGTGGATGAAAAACTGTTTTTT,CASSKDKGLGVDEKLFF
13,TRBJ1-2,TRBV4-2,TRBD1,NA,TGTGCCAGCAGCCCGGGACAGGGAGCCGGCTACACCTTC,CASSPGQGAGYTF
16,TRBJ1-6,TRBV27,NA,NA,TGTGCCAGCAGTTTATACGCGGCACACGGCAATTCACCCCTCCACTTT,CASSLYAAHGNSPLHF
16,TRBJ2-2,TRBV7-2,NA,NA,TGTGCCAGCAGCTTCGGCAGGATGTCGAACACCGGGGAGCTGTTTTTT,CASSFGRMSNTGELFF
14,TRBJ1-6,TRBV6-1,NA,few,TGTGCCAGCAGTGAACAGGGGACTAATTCACCCCTCCACTTT,CASSEQGTNSPLHF
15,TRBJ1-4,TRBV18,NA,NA,TGTGCCAGCTCACCCCAGGGCCCTAAAGGTGAAAAACTGTTTTTT,CASSPQGPKGEKLFF
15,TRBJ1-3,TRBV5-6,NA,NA,TGTGCCAGCAGCTTCGGGTGGCAGACTGGAAACACCATATATTTT,CASSFGWQTGNTIYF
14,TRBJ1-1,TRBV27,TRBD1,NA,TGTGCCAGCAGTTTAGGAGGGGGCAGTACTGAAGCTTTCTTT,CASSLGGGSTEAFF